This T cell receptor (beta chain) emerged from a study of shared clonotypes between healthy human individuals. Broader study findings: Researchers found naive subsets generally carried larger estimated richness than memory subsets.

CDR3 length: 17 residues. Per the germline V gene, CDR1 is SGHTA and CDR2 is FQGNSA. Unmatched junction bases numbered 12, after V lost 5 bases and J lost 4 bases. Remarks on this clone: The antigen is unknown.

Participating donors were healthy, HIV-negative adults free of recent acute infections or vaccinations. All the donors were Caucasian adults who lived in Nashville, Tennessee. Deep-level settings were used for running the assay. Only in-frame clones appear in the TCRdb table, and some are missing; sequencing was by immunoSEQ multiplex PCR. The sample shows approximately 1.5 million clones, approximately 98.5% of them seen only once. This TCR derives from a man aged 25 to 45 in good health. This rearrangement joins TRBV7-2 to TRBJ2-7; TRBD1 agrees at 12 bases. Sequencing was done on a sample of naive CD4+ T cells sorted from blood. Subset specified: CD45RA+ positively selected. The CDR3 nucleotides are TGTGCCAGCAGCACGGGTTTCGGGACAGGGGGCAGATACGAGCAGTACTTC. This translates into CASSTGFGTGGRYEQYF. The full variable domain, completed using reference TRBV7-2 and TRBJ2-7, is GAGVSQSPSNKVTEKGKDVELRCDPISGHTALYWYRQSLGQGLEFLIYFQGNSAPDKSGLPSDRFSAERTGGSVSTLTIQRTQQEDSAVYLCASSTGFGTGGRYEQYFGPGTRLTVT.